The present T cell receptor beta chain was sequenced within a study of cytomegalovirus exposure and HLA in healthy donors. The study ran its PCR with 60 Vbeta and 13 Jbeta primers. Data came from immunoSEQ multiplex PCR; TCRdb stores just in-frame clones and leaves some out. The top ten hold approximately 3.6% of the sample, which has around 150,000 clones, nearly 85% seen once. The clonotype comes from a male donor in good health and CMV-seronegative. The sample consisted of PBMCs.

In DNA form, the CDR3 reads TGTGCCTGGAGTGTCTTCCGGGGGGATAACACTGAAGCTTTCTTT. It is translated as CAWSVFRGDNTEAFF. The gene calls are TRBV30 and TRBJ1-1; D possibly corresponds to TRBD1 (5 bases). Germline CDR1 is GTSNPN and CDR2 is SVGIG (reference sequence). This CDR3 is built from 15 residues. Between the trimmed V and J ends, which lost 0 bases and 2 bases, there was a span of 13 bases.